The 19 T cell receptor beta chains presented below share a single source sample, sequenced in a study of shared clonotypes between healthy human individuals. Naive CD8 isolation took CD45RO-negative cells positively selected for CCR7 and excluded terminally differentiated effector memory CD45RA+ cells. This table comes from immunoSEQ multiplex PCR, and its TCRdb copy is limited to in-frame clones, with some not included. The sample contains over 2,000,000 clones, about 94% of which appear only once. The material sequenced was naive CD8+ T cells from PBMCs. All receptors derive from a man aged 18 to 35 in good health. Some clones in this sample may be carry-over from other donors' samples.

V gene TRBV5-4 combines with J gene TRBJ2-2; D call uncertain. Germline V gene sequence: CDR1 SGHNT, CDR2 YYREEE (reference sequence). Trimming took 3 bases from V and 4 from J, leaving 4 bases between them. This CDR3 is 12 amino acids long. The CDR3 sequence: CASSSPTGELFF. The CDR3 DNA reads as TGTGCCAGCAGCTCCCCCACCGGGGAGCTGTTTTTT.

The gene calls are TRBV9 and TRBJ2-5; D possibly uses TRBD1 or TRBD2 (6 bases each). This CDR3 region has 15 residues. Germline lookup yields CDR1 SGDLS and CDR2 YYNGEE. Trimming stripped 4 bases from V and 4 bases from J, with 17 bases between. In DNA, the CDR3 is TGTGCCAGCAGCAGGCGGGACACCTGGAGAGAGACCCAGTACTTC. Amino acids: CASSRRDTWRETQYF. The variable domain in full, completed from reference TRBV9 and TRBJ2-5, reads DSGVTQTPKHLITATGQRVTLRCSPRSGDLSVYWYQQSLDQGLQFLIQYYNGEERAKGNILERFSAQQFPDLHSELNLSSLELGDSALYFCASSRRDTWRETQYFGPGTRLLVL.

V usage is TRBV7-9 and J usage is TRBJ2-7; 11 bases agree with TRBD1. V was pared by 4 bases and J by 2 bases, with 7 bases of the junction left unmatched. Germline assignment: CDR1 SEHNR and CDR2 FQNEAQ (reference sequence). CDR3 length equals 16 residues. The CDR3 spells CASSSLRTGGAYEQYF. For the CDR3, the DNA is TGTGCCAGCAGCTCCCTACGGACAGGGGGCGCCTACGAGCAGTACTTC. The complete variable domain, with remaining parts taken from reference TRBV7-9 and TRBJ2-7, reads DTGVSQNPRHKITKRGQNVTFRCDPISEHNRLYWYRQTLGQGPEFLTYFQNEAQLEKSRLLSDRFSAERPKGSFSTLEIQRTEQGDSAMYLCASSSLRTGGAYEQYFGPGTRLTVT.

The V call is TRBV9, the J call TRBJ1-1; D is unclear. Germline V gives CDR1 SGDLS, CDR2 YYNGEE. This CDR3 spans 17 amino acids. Trimming cost V 3 bases and J 10 bases, with 28 bases left between them. CDR3 sequence (DNA): TGTGCCAGCAGCGGAGGACGGTCCCCCGACTTGCGAGTCGGAGCTTTCTTT. This encodes CASSGGRSPDLRVGAFF. Looking up the rest from reference TRBV9 and TRBJ1-1 gives the full variable domain: DSGVTQTPKHLITATGQRVTLRCSPRSGDLSVYWYQQSLDQGLQFLIQYYNGEERAKGNILERFSAQQFPDLHSELNLSSLELGDSALYFCASSGGRSPDLRVGAFFGQGTRLTVV.

The rearrangement uses TRBV28 and TRBJ2-2; 7 nucleotides match TRBD2. Germline trimming cut 10 bases from V and 2 bases from J; bases unmatched to any gene: 10. Germline V gives CDR1 MDHEN, CDR2 SYDVKM. This CDR3 contains 15 residues. The CDR3 DNA reads TGTGCCACCTGGGGGGGTACATTAAACACCGGGGAGCTGTTTTTT. It encodes CATWGGTLNTGELFF.

V usage is TRBV12-2 and J usage is TRBJ1-4; the DNA was not used to check the table's D call, TRBD1. TRBV12-2 constitutes a pseudogene. This CDR3 is built from 13 residues. CDR3 sequence: CATTGIANEKLFF. In nucleotides, the CDR3 is TGTGCGACAACAGGGATTGCTAATGAAAAACTGTTTTTT.

V and J are TRBV7-3 and TRBJ1-1; a possible D gene is TRBD1 (6 bases). Germline V CDR1 and CDR2: SGHTA, FQGTGA. Trimming pared 4 bases from V and 3 bases from J, leaving 18 bases between. This CDR3 has 16 amino acids. CDR3 in amino acids: CASSYPRGGDYTEAFF. DNA of the CDR3: TGTGCCAGCAGCTACCCCCGCGGGGGCGATTACACTGAAGCTTTCTTT.

Comment on this clone: Other DNA sequences in this specimen translate into the identical CDR3. The gene calls are TRBV28 and TRBJ2-7, with unresolved D. Germline V gene sequence: CDR1 MDHEN, CDR2 SYDVKM. This CDR3 is built from 14 residues. V lost 3 bases and J lost 2, with 11 bases in between. CDR3 sequence reads: CASSFRGVTYEQYF. As DNA, the CDR3 is TGTGCCAGCAGTTTTAGAGGCGTAACCTACGAGCAGTACTTC.

The chain joins TRBV4-1 to TRBJ1-1, with a tentative D call TRBD1 (6 bases). Germline V CDR1 and CDR2: MGHRA, YSYEKL. Trimming stripped 4 bases from V and 3 bases from J, with 15 bases between. CDR3 length: 15 residues. The CDR3 is CASSPNRGPHTEAFF. The CDR3 region has the DNA TGCGCCAGCAGCCCCAACCGGGGGCCGCACACTGAAGCTTTCTTT.

This chain uses TRBV27 with TRBJ2-1; D is ambiguous. The CDR3 is 15 amino acids. Germline CDR1 and CDR2: MNHEY and SMNVEV (reference sequence). V was clipped by 6 bases and J by 0 bases, with 12 bases between them. The DNA for the CDR3 is TGTGCCAGCAGCCTCAGATACCCCTCCTACAATGAGCAGTTCTTC. Its protein product is CASSLRYPSYNEQFF.

Comment on this clone: The same CDR3 also results from other DNA sequences found in this sample. The chain carries TRBV6-5 and TRBJ1-2, with D unclear. Deletions cut 0 bases from V and 6 bases from J, with 5 bases between. The CDR3 spans 12 residues. The germline V gene has CDR1 MNHEY and CDR2 SVGAGI. The CDR3 spells CASSYSRDGYTF. Here the CDR3 DNA reads TGTGCCAGCAGTTACTCACGGGATGGCTACACCTTC.

CDR3 loop: CAWRLRAASYEQYF. CDR3 in DNA: TGTGCCTGGAGACTCCGGGCTGCGTCCTACGAGCAGTACTTC. This sequence joins TRBV30 and TRBJ2-7; no clear D. V gave up 3 bases and J gave up 1 base, with 13 bases separating them. The CDR3 sequence is 14 residues long. Germline loops: CDR1 GTSNPN, CDR2 SVGIG (reference sequence).

V and J are TRBV7-9 and TRBJ1-2, with D perhaps matching TRBD1 (5 bases). This CDR3 comprises 14 residues. V was cut by 5 bases and J by 8 bases, with 18 bases left in between. The V gene's germline CDR1 is SEHNR and CDR2 FQNEAQ (reference sequence). The CDR3 DNA follows: TGTGCCAGCAGCGGAAGGACACCCAAGGAAGGCTACACCTTC. Amino acids: CASSGRTPKEGYTF.

This chain connects TRBV10-3 to TRBJ1-1; D is perhaps TRBD1 (5 bases). The CDR3 consists of 15 residues. Germline CDR1 ENHRY, CDR2 SYGVKD. Trimming cost V 6 bases and J 0 bases, with 14 bases left between them. The CDR3 loop is CAIRGTASMNTEAFF. The CDR3 DNA reads as TGTGCCATCAGGGGGACGGCTTCCATGAACACTGAAGCTTTCTTT.

This chain joins TRBV15 and TRBJ2-5; 11 bases line up with TRBD1. V gave up 4 bases and J gave up 5 bases; unmatched junction bases: 6. CDR1 is LNHNV and CDR2 is YYDKDF in the germline V gene (reference sequence). The CDR3 is 15 residues long. The CDR3 region is CATSKGQGAMETQYF. CDR3 sequence (DNA): TGTGCCACCAGCAAAGGACAGGGGGCGATGGAGACCCAGTACTTC.

The chain recombines TRBV29-1 with TRBJ1-1; D perhaps matches TRBD1 (6 bases). CDR1 is SQVTM and CDR2 is ANQGSEA in the germline V gene. V was clipped by 2 bases and J by 2 bases, with 15 bases between them. The CDR3 contains 15 residues. The CDR3 bases are TGCAGCGTTGAACGGCGACAGGAGACCAACACTGAAGCTTTCTTT. This gives the protein CSVERRQETNTEAFF.

The chain couples TRBV4-1 to TRBJ1-2; D possibly corresponds to TRBD1 (5 bases). Germline V gene lookup returns CDR1 MGHRA and CDR2 YSYEKL. The CDR3 loop spans 15 amino acids. Trimming took 1 base from V and 0 from J, leaving 9 bases between them. The CDR3 loop is CASSQGGSANYGYTF. The CDR3 region has the DNA TGCGCCAGCAGCCAAGGGGGGTCCGCTAACTATGGCTACACCTTC.

This rearrangement joins TRBV5-6 to TRBJ2-3; 9 bases align to TRBD1. The germline gives CDR1 SGHDT, CDR2 YYEEEE. CDR3 size: 15 residues. J lost 1 base, V lost 3 bases, and 3 bases had no gene match. CDR3 in amino acids: CASSSYRGRTDTQYF. In DNA, the CDR3 is TGTGCCAGCAGCTCATACAGGGGGCGCACAGATACGCAGTATTTT.

This clone came up many times. The chain couples TRBV2 to TRBJ2-5, with 8 bases matching TRBD2. Germline values: CDR1 SNHLY, CDR2 FYNNEI. This CDR3 contains 16 residues. After removal of 4 bases from V and 5 bases from J, the junction contained 12 bases not matched to a gene. In DNA form, the CDR3 reads TGTGCCAGCAGTGCCCCTCCCGGGAGGGAGGGGGAGACCCAGTACTTC. Translation: CASSAPPGREGETQYF. Using reference TRBV2 and TRBJ2-5 for the parts outside the CDR3, the full variable domain is EPEVTQTPSHQVTQMGQEVILRCVPISNHLYFYWYRQILGQKVEFLVSFYNNEISEKSEIFDDQFSVERPDGSNFTLKIRSTKLEDSAMYFCASSAPPGREGETQYFGPGTRLLVL.